This T cell receptor (beta chain) is drawn from a study of CD8 T cells in ankylosing spondylitis. This CDR3 is 13 amino acids long. Unmatched junction bases numbered 10, after V lost 11 bases and J lost 6 bases. MiXCR, applied by TCRdb to the 5' RACE reads, yields one record per CDR3 protein. The sample includes hundreds of thousands of distinct CDR3 sequences, around 24% seen only once; the top ten take under 7%. The sequencing input was blood, either unsorted or a sorted T cell fraction (not recorded which). The rearrangement joins TRBV12-3 or TRBV12-4 to TRBJ2-3; 8 bases agree with TRBD2. The sequence came from a male donor with ankylosing spondylitis or in good health (not recorded which). CDR3 sequence (DNA): TGTGCCGTCCAGCGGGAGAACGGGGATACGCAGTATTTT. Residues: CAVQRENGDTQYF.